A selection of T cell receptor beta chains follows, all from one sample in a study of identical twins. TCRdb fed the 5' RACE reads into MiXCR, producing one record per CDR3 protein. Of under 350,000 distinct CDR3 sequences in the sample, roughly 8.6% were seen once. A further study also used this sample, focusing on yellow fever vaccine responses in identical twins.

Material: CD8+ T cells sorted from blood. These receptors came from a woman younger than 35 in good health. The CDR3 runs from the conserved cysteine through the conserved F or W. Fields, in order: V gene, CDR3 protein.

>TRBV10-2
CASSDYYEQYF
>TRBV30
CAWSPTSDEQYF
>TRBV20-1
CSARDQEGQGYEQYF
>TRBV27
CASSLTSDNEQFF
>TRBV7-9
CASSRPSEVNTEAFF
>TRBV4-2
CASSQDDRGYTF
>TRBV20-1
CSARELRGNSYEQYF
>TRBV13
CASSPRLAGSDEQFF
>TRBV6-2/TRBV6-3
CASSYPSGRWDEQFF
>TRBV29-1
CSVVGSANEQFF
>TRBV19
CASSSWTPISYNEQFF
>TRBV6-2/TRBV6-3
CASHTPTGDTGELFF
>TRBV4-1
CASRPGSQETQYF
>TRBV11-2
CASSLLPGELFF
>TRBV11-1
CASSSLRATGELFF
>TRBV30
CAWERAARMNTEAFF
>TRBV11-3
CASSGSGTFYNEQFF
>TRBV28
CASTIGTDTQYF
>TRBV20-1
CSAREADLEQFF
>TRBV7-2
CASSLPWTESTDTQYF
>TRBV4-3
CASSQARGGYEQYF
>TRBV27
CAREDGHNEQFF
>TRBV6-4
CASSTSSGANVLTF
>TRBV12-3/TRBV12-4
CATFLGGSHSGANVLTF
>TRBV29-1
CSVAPWPGDTGGSRGNEQFF
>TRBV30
CAWSVDEQFF
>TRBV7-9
CASIPTSAPYNEQFF
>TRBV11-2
CASSDWASNTGELFF
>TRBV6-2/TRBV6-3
CASSYSETSGRYNEQFF
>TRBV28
CASSPVTKNIQYF
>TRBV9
CASSATGLSYEQYF
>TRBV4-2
CASSLIGNEKLFF
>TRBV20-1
CSAAGTSRGLSEQYF
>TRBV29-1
CSVRNGRGDGYTF
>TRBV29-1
CSVEVGGEKLFF
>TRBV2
CASTDDTDSYEQYF
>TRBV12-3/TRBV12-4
CASSFFGGTYEQYF
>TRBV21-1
CASSTQRRDSSYEQYF